Following are 29 T cell receptor beta chains from one sample sequenced in a study of control samples from healthy donors and cancer patients (dated by TCRdb to 2018 to 2021). To prepare the library, the immunoSEQ multiplex PCR assay was applied. The source is immuneACCESS, and TCRdb retained only in-frame sequences with V and J called. Part of the clones is not carried over; for the studies checked, unresolved V genes explain less than half of this, and the remainder is unexplained. The sample records fewer than 90,000 clones, approximately 84% of which are singletons. The ten largest clones add up to under 30% of the sample. The specimen was blood. The receptors originated from a man aged 50 to 59 in good health.

This chain joins TRBV30 and TRBJ2-1; D is unclear. The CDR3 covers 18 residues. Germline V gives CDR1 GTSNPN, CDR2 SVGIG (reference sequence). The germline V and J ends were trimmed by 0 bases and 0 bases, with 18 bases remaining between them. The CDR3 here is CAWSVLRLAPSSYNEQFF. The CDR3 DNA reads as TGTGCCTGGAGTGTACTTAGATTGGCACCGAGCTCCTACAATGAGCAGTTCTTC.

The gene calls are TRBV10-1 and TRBJ1-2, with 10 bases fitting TRBD1. The J segment lost 6 bases and the V segment lost 6 bases, leaving 7 bases of the junction unmatched. CDR3 size: 14 residues. Germline lookup yields CDR1 WNHNN and CDR2 SYGVQD (reference sequence). The CDR3 DNA reads as TGCGCCAGCAGCCGGGACAGGGGAATTAATGGCTACACCTTC. Its protein is CASSRDRGINGYTF.

The rearrangement joins TRBV11-3 to TRBJ1-2; D is ambiguous. Trimming took 0 bases from V and 4 from J, leaving 12 bases between them. CDR3 length equals 15 residues. The germline CDR1 and CDR2 sequences are SGHNT and YENEEA. The CDR3, as DNA: TGTGCCAGCAGCTTAGACCACGACACGATCTATGGCTACACCTTC. The encoded protein is CASSLDHDTIYGYTF.

V is TRBV6-4 and J is TRBJ2-1; 13 bases are shared with TRBD2. With 10 bases clipped from V and 11 bases from J, the junction kept 14 bases outside the gene matches. From germline, CDR1 is MRHNA and CDR2 SNTAGT. The CDR3 covers 15 residues. CDR3 loop: CATSGTSGTIRKQFF. The CDR3 DNA reads as TGTGCCACCTCGGGGACTAGCGGGACGATCAGGAAGCAGTTCTTC.

This clone appeared once. V usage is TRBV15 and J usage is TRBJ1-1; perhaps TRBD1 as D (6 bases). Germline-derived CDR1 and CDR2 are LNHNV and YYDKDF (reference sequence). V was trimmed by 5 bases and J by 5 bases, leaving 12 bases between them. The CDR3 runs 13 residues. This chain's CDR3 is CATSPQGRTEAFF. CDR3 DNA sequence: TGTGCCACCAGCCCTCAGGGGAGGACTGAAGCTTTCTTT.

The V and J genes are TRBV7-2 and TRBJ2-1; D is unresolved. The germline V gene has CDR1 SGHTA and CDR2 FQGNSA. V was clipped by 1 base and J by 4 bases, with 11 bases between them. CDR3 length: 15 amino acids. The CDR3 sequence is CASSLVGDPYNEQFF. The CDR3 DNA reads TGTGCCAGCAGCTTAGTAGGAGACCCTTACAATGAGCAGTTCTTC.

Details on this clone: Within the sample, other DNA sequences also encode this same CDR3. The genes are TRBV6-5 and TRBJ1-4; perhaps TRBD1 as D (5 bases). The germline V and J ends were trimmed by 8 bases and 1 base, with 11 bases remaining between them. The CDR3 has 14 residues. Germline V CDR1 and CDR2: MNHEY, SVGAGI. The CDR3 spells CASLDIVTNEKLFF. In DNA form, the CDR3 reads TGTGCCAGCCTGGACATCGTAACTAATGAAAAACTGTTTTTT.

J is TRBJ1-5 and V is TRBV5-5; D gene unclear. The germline V gene encodes CDR1 SGHKS and CDR2 YYEKEE (reference sequence). V dropped 1 base and J dropped 3 bases, with 14 bases sitting between them. This CDR3 region has 16 residues. As DNA, the CDR3 is TGTGCCAGCAGCTTGCTTGCAGCCAGACTCAATCAGCCCCAGCATTTT. Its translation: CASSLLAARLNQPQHF.

The chain couples TRBV2 to TRBJ2-7; the D is unclear. Trimming left V 5 bases short and J 2 bases short, with 13 bases between. The germline V gene has CDR1 SNHLY and CDR2 FYNNEI. The CDR3 runs to 14 residues. CDR3 nucleotide sequence: TGTGCCAGCAGTTCTCAGACCCTGGCCTACGAGCAGTACTTC. Amino acid sequence: CASSSQTLAYEQYF.

This chain joins TRBV29-1 and TRBJ1-2; TRBD1 matches at 7 bases. The CDR3 is 12 amino acids. Looked up from germline, CDR1 is SQVTM and CDR2 is ANQGSEA. The V and J ends lost 7 bases and 13 bases, in that order; junction bases with no gene match: 15. CDR3 protein: CSGRQGQSGFTF. For the CDR3, the DNA is TGCAGCGGGAGACAGGGCCAAAGCGGGTTCACCTTC.

The rearrangement uses TRBV9 and TRBJ2-1; perhaps TRBD2 as D (6 bases). V was pared by 0 bases and J by 3 bases, with 13 bases between. This CDR3 spans 16 amino acids. CDR1 SGDLS and CDR2 YYNGEE come from the germline V gene. The CDR3 loop is CASSVDERAGYNEQFF. As DNA, the CDR3 is TGTGCCAGCAGCGTAGATGAGCGGGCGGGCTACAATGAGCAGTTCTTC.

The rearrangement uses TRBV28 and TRBJ2-1, with 9 bases matching TRBD2. The CDR3 has 14 amino acids. The V gene end was trimmed by 3 bases and the J gene end by 5 bases; junction bases not matched to a gene: 2. Germline CDR1 MDHEN, CDR2 SYDVKM. The CDR3 sequence: CASSFAGGDNEQFF. In DNA form, the CDR3 reads TGTGCCAGCAGTTTCGCGGGGGGGGACAATGAGCAGTTCTTC.

The rearrangement links TRBV6-6 to TRBJ1-1; D unresolved. Germline V gives CDR1 MNHNY, CDR2 SVGAGI (reference sequence). The CDR3 has 16 residues. V was cut by 2 bases and J by 1 base, with 14 bases left in between. In DNA form, the CDR3 reads TGTGCCAGCAGTTACCCCCGAGCAAACGCGAACACTGAAGCTTTCTTT. Amino acid sequence: CASSYPRANANTEAFF.

The chain employs TRBV5-5 and TRBJ1-2; D gene unclear. Germline values: CDR1 SGHKS, CDR2 YYEKEE (reference sequence). CDR3 size: 14 residues. Trimming removed 4 bases from V and 4 bases from J, with 14 bases in between. The CDR3 region is CASSLLQDGYGYTF. As DNA, the CDR3 is TGTGCCAGCAGCCTTTTGCAGGATGGCTATGGCTACACCTTC.

This clone was observed a single time. This sequence joins TRBV3-1 (or the pseudogene TRBV3-2) and TRBJ1-3, with 7 nucleotides matching TRBD1. CDR1 is LGHDT, CDR2 YNNKEL, per germline (reference sequence). The CDR3 consists of 13 residues. CDR3 sequence reads: CASKGTAGNTIYF. The CDR3 region has the DNA TGTGCGTCGAAAGGGACAGCTGGAAACACCATATATTTT.

This clone came up once. The V call is TRBV6-6, the J call TRBJ1-2, with TRBD1 matching over 9 bases. This CDR3 is built from 15 residues. Trimming removed 2 bases from V and 3 bases from J; junction bases left unmatched: 4. Germline V gene lookup returns CDR1 MNHNY and CDR2 SVGAGI (reference sequence). The CDR3 bases are TGTGCCAGCAGTTACCTTGACAGGGGGGACTATGGCTACACCTTC. Protein: CASSYLDRGDYGYTF.

The chain employs TRBV19 and TRBJ1-2; tentative D call: TRBD1 (6 bases). Per the germline V gene, CDR1 is LNHDA and CDR2 is SQIVND (reference sequence). The CDR3 runs to 14 residues. Trimming left V 3 bases short and J 5 bases short, with 13 bases between. The CDR3 loop reads CASSILQGLYGYTF. The CDR3 DNA follows: TGTGCCAGTAGTATTCTTCAGGGGCTTTATGGCTACACCTTC.

J is TRBJ2-7 and V is TRBV9; TRBD2 is a possible D gene (7 bases). Germline V gene sequence: CDR1 SGDLS, CDR2 YYNGEE. The CDR3 length is 16 residues. Trimming stripped 4 bases from V and 5 bases from J, with 22 bases between. CDR3 loop: CASSSHGGQGRNEQYF. The CDR3, as DNA: TGTGCCAGCAGCTCTCACGGGGGGCAGGGGCGGAACGAGCAGTACTTC.

This chain joins TRBV5-1 and TRBJ2-7; 9 bases are a match to TRBD2. CDR3 size: 16 residues. Trimming removed 4 bases from V and 3 bases from J; junction bases left unmatched: 11. The V gene's germline CDR1 is SGHRS and CDR2 YFSETQ. The CDR3 DNA follows: TGCGCCAGCAGCGATGGGGCCCTAGCGGGGAACTACGAGCAGTACTTC. It is translated as CASSDGALAGNYEQYF.

This clone came up once. In nucleotides, the CDR3 is TGTGCCAGCAGTTTGAGGACAGGAAGCAATCAGCCCCAGCATTTT. This encodes CASSLRTGSNQPQHF. The chain combines TRBV27 with TRBJ1-5; 7 bases are a match to TRBD1. The CDR3 has 15 residues. Losses at the gene ends were 3 bases for V and 1 base for J; bases not matched to a gene: 3. In germline, CDR1 is MNHEY, CDR2 SMNVEV (reference sequence).

In its sample, this clone was seen once. The CDR3 bases are TGTGCCAGCAGCCACCTAGCGGGAGTCATCGATACGCAGTATTTT. It specifies CASSHLAGVIDTQYF. The genes are TRBV3-1 (or the pseudogene TRBV3-2) and TRBJ2-3; 10 positions match TRBD2. The germline gives CDR1 LGHDT, CDR2 YNNKEL (reference sequence). The length of the CDR3 is 15 residues. J lost 6 bases, V lost 3 bases, and 6 bases had no gene match.

This chain uses TRBV2 with TRBJ2-5; D possibly corresponds to TRBD2 (5 bases). Between the trimmed V and J ends, which lost 4 bases and 2 bases, there was a span of 11 bases. The CDR3 sequence is 14 residues long. CDR1 SNHLY and CDR2 FYNNEI come from the germline V gene. CDR3: CASSGTGEQETQYF. DNA for the CDR3: TGTGCCAGCAGTGGGACTGGGGAACAAGAGACCCAGTACTTC.

The genes are TRBV9 and TRBJ1-3; unclear D gene. This CDR3 region has 17 residues. CDR1 is SGDLS and CDR2 is YYNGEE in the germline V gene. V gave up 4 bases and J gave up 6 bases, with 23 bases separating them. The CDR3 coding sequence is TGTGCCAGCAGCCCCGGACCCGTAGACGTCCGTGAAAACACCATATATTTT. Its protein product is CASSPGPVDVRENTIYF.

The sample holds one count of this clone. This chain links TRBV9 with TRBJ2-3, with 7 bases fitting TRBD2. Germline V gives CDR1 SGDLS, CDR2 YYNGEE. This CDR3 is built from 15 residues. Trimming took 0 bases from V and 6 from J; bases not matched to a gene: 7. CDR3 residues: CASSVGLGGSDTQYF. The CDR3 region has the DNA TGTGCCAGCAGCGTAGGGTTGGGGGGGAGCGATACGCAGTATTTT.

The chain combines TRBV24-1 with TRBJ2-4; 9 bases are a match to TRBD1. Germline values: CDR1 KGHDR, CDR2 SFDVKD. The CDR3 sequence is 15 residues long. After removal of 3 bases from V and 5 bases from J, the junction contained 4 bases not matched to a gene. The DNA for the CDR3 is TGTGCCACCAGTGATCCGGGACAGGGTGAAAACATTCAGTACTTC. Its protein is CATSDPGQGENIQYF.

V is TRBV7-2 and J is TRBJ1-5; D perhaps matches TRBD1 (5 bases). In germline, CDR1 is SGHTA, CDR2 FQGNSA. Trimming pared 1 base from V and 1 base from J, leaving 11 bases between. The CDR3 totals 16 residues. CDR3 DNA sequence: TGTGCCAGCAGCTTAGTGGGGGGAGCGAGCAATCAGCCCCAGCATTTT. The encoded protein is CASSLVGGASNQPQHF. The whole variable domain, remainder taken from reference TRBV7-2 and TRBJ1-5, is GAGVSQSPSNKVTEKGKDVELRCDPISGHTALYWYRQSLGQGLEFLIYFQGNSAPDKSGLPSDRFSAERTGGSVSTLTIQRTQQEDSAVYLCASSLVGGASNQPQHFGDGTRLSIL.

V is TRBV9 and J is TRBJ1-3, with D hard to call. Germline CDR1 is SGDLS and CDR2 is YYNGEE. The CDR3 is 16 amino acids. V shed 4 bases and J shed 2 bases, with 16 bases lying between them. The CDR3 protein is CASSPDPRGAGNTIYF. The CDR3 DNA reads as TGTGCCAGCAGCCCGGACCCCCGGGGAGCTGGAAACACCATATATTTT.

The chain employs TRBV5-1 and TRBJ2-3, with no clear D. With 0 bases removed from V and 2 bases from J, the gap between germline ends came to 13 bases. CDR1 and CDR2 (germline): SGHRS, YFSETQ. This CDR3 region has 16 residues. CDR3 nucleotides: TGCGCCAGCAGCTTGGAGGCGGTGGAATTCACAGATACGCAGTATTTT. Translation: CASSLEAVEFTDTQYF.

The CDR3 coding sequence is TGTGCCAGCAGCTTAGTTCAGGGCGGGAGAGAGACCCAGTACTTC. Its translation: CASSLVQGGRETQYF. This chain connects TRBV7-9 to TRBJ2-5, with 7 bases identical to TRBD2. V dropped 1 base and J dropped 4; count of bases not matched to a gene: 6. The CDR3 loop spans 15 amino acids. The V gene's germline CDR1 is SEHNR and CDR2 FQNEAQ (reference sequence).